These 2 T cell receptor beta chains were all obtained from the same sample, sequenced in a study of cytomegalovirus exposure and HLA in healthy donors (dated by TCRdb to 2016 to 2017). Libraries came from the immunoSEQ multiplex PCR assay. The multiplex PCR relied on a mix of 60 forward primers for TCR Vbeta segments and 13 reverse primers for TCR Jbeta segments. TCRdb took this table from immuneACCESS and kept in-frame rearrangements with V and J called. Such tables lack part of the clones; where checked against another copy, unresolved V genes explain under half of the gap, and the rest is unexplained. The sample contains around 45,000 clones, approximately 65% of them found a single time. The ten largest make up 6.3% of the sample. Sequencing input: PBMCs. The receptors stem from a man aged 30-40 years in good health and CMV-seronegative.

In its sample, this clone was seen a few times. Germline is not matched at one junction end, which may reflect a read error. The chain is built from TRBV6-5 and TRBJ1-1; 8 bases line up with TRBD1. Germline assignment: CDR1 MNHEY and CDR2 SVGAGI. The CDR3 length is 14 residues. CDR3 coding DNA: TGTGCCAGCCGGGTTAGTCAGGGGGCCCCCAGCTTTATCTTT. It translates to CASRVSQGAPSFIF.

The chain couples TRBV6-1 to TRBJ2-5, with D possibly TRBD1 on 5 matching bases. The CDR3 runs 15 residues. V lost 2 bases to trimming and J lost 5 bases, with 15 bases between them. Germline V CDR1 and CDR2: MNHNS, SASEGT. As DNA, the CDR3 is TGTGCCAGCAGTGAATTGGTAGGGGTTCCGGAGACCCAGTACTTC. Translation: CASSELVGVPETQYF.